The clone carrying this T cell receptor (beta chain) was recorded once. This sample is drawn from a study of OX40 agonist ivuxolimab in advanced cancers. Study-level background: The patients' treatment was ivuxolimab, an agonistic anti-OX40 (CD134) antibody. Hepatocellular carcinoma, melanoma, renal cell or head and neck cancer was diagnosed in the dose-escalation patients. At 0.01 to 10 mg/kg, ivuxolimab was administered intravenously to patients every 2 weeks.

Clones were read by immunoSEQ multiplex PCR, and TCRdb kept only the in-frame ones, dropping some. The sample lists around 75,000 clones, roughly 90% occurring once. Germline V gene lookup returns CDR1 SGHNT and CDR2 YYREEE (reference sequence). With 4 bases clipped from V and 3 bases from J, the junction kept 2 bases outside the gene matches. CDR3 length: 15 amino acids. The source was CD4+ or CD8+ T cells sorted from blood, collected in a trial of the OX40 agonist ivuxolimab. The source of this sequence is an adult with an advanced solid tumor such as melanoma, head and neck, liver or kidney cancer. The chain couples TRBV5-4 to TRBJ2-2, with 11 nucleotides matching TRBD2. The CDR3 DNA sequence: TGTGCCAGCAGCGCGGGACTAGCGGACACCGGGGAGCTGTTTTTT. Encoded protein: CASSAGLADTGELFF. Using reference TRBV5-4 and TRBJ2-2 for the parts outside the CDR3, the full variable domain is ETGVTQSPTHLIKTRGQQVTLRCSSQSGHNTVSWYQQALGQGPQFIFQYYREEENGRGNFPPRFSGLQFPNYSSELNVNALELDDSALYLCASSAGLADTGELFFGEGSRLTVL.